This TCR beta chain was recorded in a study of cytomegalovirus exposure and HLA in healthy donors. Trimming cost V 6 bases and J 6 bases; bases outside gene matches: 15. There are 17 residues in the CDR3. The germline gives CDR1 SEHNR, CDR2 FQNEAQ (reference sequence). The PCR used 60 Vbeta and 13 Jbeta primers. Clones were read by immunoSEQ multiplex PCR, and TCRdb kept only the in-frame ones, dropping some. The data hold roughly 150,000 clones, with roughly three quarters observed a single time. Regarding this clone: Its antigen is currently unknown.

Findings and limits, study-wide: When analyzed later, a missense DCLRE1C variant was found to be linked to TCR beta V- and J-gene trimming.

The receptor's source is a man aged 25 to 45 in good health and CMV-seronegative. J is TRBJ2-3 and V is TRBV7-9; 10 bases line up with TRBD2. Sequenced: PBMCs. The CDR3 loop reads CASSRLLAGLAADTQYF. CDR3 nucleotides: TGTGCCAGCAGTCGCCTACTAGCGGGATTGGCGGCCGATACGCAGTATTTT.